The 11 T cell receptor beta chains below were found in one sample sequenced in a study of T cells after yellow fever vaccination. TCRdb analysed the 5' RACE reads with MiXCR anew, one entry per CDR3 protein. The table has over 150,000 distinct CDR3 sequences, approximately 6% seen once. The input for sequencing was CD4+ T cells sorted from PBMCs, taken on the day of the first yellow fever vaccination. Every receptor here comes from a man in his late teens or twenties who received the YFV17D yellow fever vaccine.

This clonotype occurred many times. This chain uses TRBV7-2 with TRBJ2-3; 9 bases fit TRBD2. Per germline, CDR1 SGHTA and CDR2 FQGNSA. There are 15 residues in the CDR3. Trimming cost V 1 base and J 6 bases; bases outside gene matches: 5. The CDR3 is CASSLVAGAGDTQYF. CDR3 sequence (DNA): TGTGCCAGCAGCTTAGTAGCGGGGGCTGGGGATACGCAGTATTTT.

This clonotype was found a few times. V is TRBV14 and J is TRBJ2-5, with D perhaps TRBD2 (6 bases). Trimming pared 1 base from V and 6 bases from J, leaving 9 bases between. The CDR3 loop spans 13 amino acids. Per the germline V gene, CDR1 is SGHDN and CDR2 is FVKESK. For the CDR3, the DNA is TGTGCCAGCAGCCAAGTCGCGGGGCAGACCCAGTACTTC. Amino acid sequence: CASSQVAGQTQYF. Using reference TRBV14 and TRBJ2-5 for the parts outside the CDR3, the full variable domain is EAGVTQFPSHSVIEKGQTVTLRCDPISGHDNLYWYRRVMGKEIKFLLHFVKESKQDESGMPNNRFLAERTGGTYSTLKVQPAELEDSGVYFCASSQVAGQTQYFGPGTRLLVL.

This clonotype was seen repeatedly, ten times or more. The chain uses TRBV4-1 and TRBJ2-3, with D perhaps TRBD1 (6 bases). CDR1 MGHRA and CDR2 YSYEKL come from the germline V gene. V lost 3 bases to trimming and J lost 10 bases, with 11 bases between them. This CDR3 is 12 amino acids long. CDR3 DNA: TGCGCCAGCAGCCACGACCAGGGGCCGCAGTATTTT. This codes for CASSHDQGPQYF.

This clonotype has at least ten counts. V usage is TRBV9 and J usage is TRBJ2-7; possibly TRBD1 or TRBD2 for D (5 bases each). The CDR3 is 21 amino acids. Trimming stripped 0 bases from V and 2 bases from J, with 30 bases between. Germline V gives CDR1 SGDLS, CDR2 YYNGEE. CDR3 sequence reads: CASSVAVSPGPLPVRAYEQYV. In DNA, the CDR3 is TGTGCCAGCAGCGTAGCGGTTTCACCGGGGCCTCTCCCCGTTCGGGCCTACGAGCAGTACGTC.

This clonotype was seen ten or more times. The gene calls are TRBV11-2 and TRBJ2-5; TRBD2 aligns across 8 bases. After removal of 8 bases from V and 5 bases from J, the junction contained 16 bases not matched to a gene. CDR3 length: 16 amino acids. Germline CDR1 SGHAT, CDR2 FQNNGV. CDR3: CASVSYSRGGGETQYF. CDR3 bases: TGTGCCAGCGTTTCTTACAGTCGGGGCGGGGGGGAGACCCAGTACTTC.

This clonotype was recorded many times. This chain links TRBV12-3 or TRBV12-4 with TRBJ2-2; 13 bases are shared with TRBD2. This CDR3 comprises 14 residues. J was trimmed by 5 bases and V by 10 bases; bases with no gene match: 4. DNA for the CDR3: TGTGCCACACTAGCGGGGGGGCCGACCGGGGAGCTGTTTTTT. This encodes CATLAGGPTGELFF.

This chain links TRBV28 with TRBJ1-2; D not certain. The CDR3 loop spans 16 amino acids. The germline V gene has CDR1 MDHEN and CDR2 SYDVKM. V dropped 6 bases and J dropped 0 bases, with 17 bases sitting between them. This chain's CDR3 is CASRRPEGGTNYGYTF. The CDR3, as DNA: TGTGCCAGCAGGCGCCCCGAGGGCGGTACTAACTATGGCTACACCTTC.

This clonotype has at least ten counts. This chain links TRBV12-5 with TRBJ2-3; tentative D call: TRBD2 (6 bases). Germline V gene sequence: CDR1 LGHNT, CDR2 FRNRAP. This CDR3 comprises 15 residues. Deletions cut 5 bases from V and 8 bases from J, with 20 bases between. The CDR3 loop reads CASGPGTANLGTQYF. The CDR3 nucleotides are TGTGCTAGTGGTCCCGGGACTGCCAACCTCGGTACGCAGTATTTT.

This clonotype was counted a few times. The chain combines TRBV4-2 with TRBJ2-5, with a weak D call TRBD2 (6 bases). CDR3 length equals 16 residues. Germline-derived CDR1 and CDR2 are LGHNA and YNFKEQ. V was cut by 2 bases and J by 1 base, with 14 bases left in between. The CDR3 protein is CASSQQSRGSQETQYF. DNA for the CDR3: TGTGCCAGCAGCCAACAGTCCCGGGGGTCCCAAGAGACCCAGTACTTC.

The V gene is TRBV7-2, the J gene TRBJ1-5; 8 bases match TRBD1. This CDR3 region has 14 residues. Losses at the gene ends were 3 bases for V and 7 bases for J; bases not matched to a gene: 5. Germline CDR1 SGHTA, CDR2 FQGNSA. CDR3 in DNA: TGTGCCAGCAGCTTGAACAGGGGGGAACAGCCCCAGCATTTT. The encoded protein is CASSLNRGEQPQHF.

In this sample, this clonotype turned up once. A read error may produce the germline difference seen at one junction end. This chain joins TRBV15 and TRBJ2-5; TRBD1 matches 8 bases. Germline V gene lookup returns CDR1 LNHNV and CDR2 YYDKDF (reference sequence). CDR3 length: 16 amino acids. CDR3 region: CVTSTRTGKTQETQYF. The DNA for the CDR3 is TGTGTCACCAGTACACGGACAGGGAAGACCCAGGAGACCCAGTACTTC.